Described below is a single T cell receptor (beta chain) sequence and its context. The V end lost 7 bases, the J end lost 6 bases, and 12 bases lay between the germline ends. This CDR3 has 11 residues. The germline V gene has CDR1 SQVTM and CDR2 ANQGSEA. This sample was taken from a study of T cell changes during pregnancy in multiple sclerosis. Sequencing was performed with immunoSEQ multiplex PCR; in TCRdb, only in-frame clones are kept and a portion is missing. The sample lists some 51,000 clones, around 94% occurring once. The material was CD4+ T cells from peripheral blood mononuclear cells, obtained in the first trimester of pregnancy. This TCR was sampled from a female donor with multiple sclerosis, enrolled in a pregnancy study. The chain couples TRBV29-1 to TRBJ1-2, with D perhaps TRBD1 (6 bases). CDR3 residues: CSGGTFDGYTF. The CDR3 nucleotides read TGCAGCGGTGGGACATTCGATGGCTACACCTTC.